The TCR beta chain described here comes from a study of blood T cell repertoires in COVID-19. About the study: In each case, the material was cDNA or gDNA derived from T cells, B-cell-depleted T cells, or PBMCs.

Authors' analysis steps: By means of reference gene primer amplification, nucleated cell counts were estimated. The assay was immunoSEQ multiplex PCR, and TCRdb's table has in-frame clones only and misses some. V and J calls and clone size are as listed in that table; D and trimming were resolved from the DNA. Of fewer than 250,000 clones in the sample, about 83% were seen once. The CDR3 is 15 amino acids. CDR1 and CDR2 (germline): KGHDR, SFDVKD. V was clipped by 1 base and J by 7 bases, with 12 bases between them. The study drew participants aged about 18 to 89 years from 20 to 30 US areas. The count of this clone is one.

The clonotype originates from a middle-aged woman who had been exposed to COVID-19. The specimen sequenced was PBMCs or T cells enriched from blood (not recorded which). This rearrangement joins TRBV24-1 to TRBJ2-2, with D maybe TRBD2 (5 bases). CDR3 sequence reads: CATSDFSSTGGELFF. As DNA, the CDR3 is TGTGCCACCAGTGATTTCTCTAGCACGGGCGGGGAGCTGTTTTTT.